Shown below are 28 T cell receptor beta chains from a single sample sequenced in a study of blood T cell repertoires in COVID-19. TCRdb keeps only in-frame clones here, not all; method: immunoSEQ multiplex PCR. The sample shows about 190,000 clones, around 79% of them seen only once. Sequences were obtained from peripheral blood. These receptor sequences come from a woman aged 45-65 years with acute or convalescent COVID-19.

The rearrangement joins TRBV7-2 to TRBJ1-6, with 12 positions matching TRBD1. The CDR3 has 17 residues. Germline V CDR1 and CDR2: SGHTA, FQGNSA. Germline trimming cut 3 bases from V and 4 bases from J; bases unmatched to any gene: 4. The CDR3 DNA sequence: TGTGCCAGCAGCTTGGGACAGGGGGCAAATTATAATTCACCCCTCCACTTT. This translates into CASSLGQGANYNSPLHF.

This clone was observed once. The chain employs TRBV6-1 and TRBJ2-7; D remains ambiguous. The germline gives CDR1 MNHNS, CDR2 SASEGT. The CDR3 consists of 13 residues. V dropped 2 bases and J dropped 3 bases, with 8 bases sitting between them. Here the CDR3 reads CASSERKSYEQYF. The CDR3, as DNA: TGTGCCAGCAGTGAAAGAAAGAGCTACGAGCAGTACTTC.

This clone was observed once. This chain joins TRBV4-2 and TRBJ2-3; 11 nucleotides match TRBD2. V trimming: 1 base; J trimming: 2 bases; junction bases outside the gene matches: 5. The CDR3 has 17 residues. The germline CDR1 and CDR2 sequences are LGHNA and YNFKEQ. CDR3 sequence (DNA): TGTGCCAGCAGCCAAGCCACTAGCGGGAGACCCACAGATACGCAGTATTTT. Protein sequence: CASSQATSGRPTDTQYF.

This chain connects TRBV6-2 or TRBV6-3 to TRBJ2-1, with TRBD2 as a possible D gene (7 bases). Deletions cut 5 bases from V and 8 bases from J, with 22 bases between. CDR1 and CDR2 from the germline V gene are MNHEY and SVGEGT. The CDR3 is 16 residues long. This CDR3 is CASSNPAGGPRDEQFF. The DNA of the CDR3 is TGTGCCAGCAGTAATCCGGCCGGGGGGCCGAGGGATGAGCAGTTCTTC.

DNA for the CDR3: TGTGCCAGCAGCTTCCAATATTCACCCCTCCACTTT. Translated, it gives CASSFQYSPLHF. The chain joins TRBV7-2 to TRBJ1-6; D uncertain. This CDR3 contains 12 residues. With 3 bases removed from V and 8 bases from J, the gap between germline ends came to 5 bases. Germline V CDR1 and CDR2: SGHTA, FQGNSA.

This rearrangement joins TRBV2 to TRBJ1-2; D is unresolved. V lost 6 bases to trimming and J lost 6 bases, with 23 bases between them. This CDR3 comprises 16 residues. Looked up from germline, CDR1 is SNHLY and CDR2 is FYNNEI. CDR3 nucleotides: TGTGCCAGCAGAATAGCCGCTGTCGGGGAATCGCATGGCTACACCTTC. This encodes CASRIAAVGESHGYTF. Using reference TRBV2 and TRBJ1-2 for the parts outside the CDR3, the full variable domain is EPEVTQTPSHQVTQMGQEVILRCVPISNHLYFYWYRQILGQKVEFLVSFYNNEISEKSEIFDDQFSVERPDGSNFTLKIRSTKLEDSAMYFCASRIAAVGESHGYTFGSGTRLTVV.

The chain combines TRBV18 with TRBJ2-6; D unclear. From germline, CDR1 is KGHSH and CDR2 LQKENI. V shed 6 bases and J shed 0 bases, with 3 bases lying between them. The CDR3 covers 13 residues. The CDR3 nucleotides read TGTGCCAGCTCCTTCTCTGGGGCCAACGTCCTGACTTTC. It encodes CASSFSGANVLTF.

The chain carries TRBV5-6 and TRBJ2-5, with 13 bases that match TRBD2. Trimming cost V 4 bases and J 4 bases; bases outside gene matches: 1. Germline V gene lookup returns CDR1 SGHDT and CDR2 YYEEEE. The CDR3 extends over 14 amino acids. The CDR3 region has the DNA TGTGCCAGCAGCCGGACTAGCGGGAGAGAGACCCAGTACTTC. This codes for CASSRTSGRETQYF.

CDR3 DNA: TGTGCCAGCAACCTATCGAGGTTATACTCCTATAATTCACCCCTCCACTTT. The encoded protein is CASNLSRLYSYNSPLHF. V is TRBV28 and J is TRBJ1-6, with D unclear. Germline values: CDR1 MDHEN, CDR2 SYDVKM. There are 17 residues in the CDR3. V lost 7 bases and J lost 0, with 16 bases in between. Using reference TRBV28 and TRBJ1-6 for the parts outside the CDR3, the full variable domain is DVKVTQSSRYLVKRTGEKVFLECVQDMDHENMFWYRQDPGLGLRLIYFSYDVKMKEKGDIPEGYSVSREKKERFSLILESASTNQTSMYLCASNLSRLYSYNSPLHFGNGTRLTVT.

The chain's CDR3 is CASSVERGLMNEQFF. The CDR3 DNA reads TGTGCCAGCAGTGTGGAGCGGGGGCTCATGAATGAGCAGTTCTTC. The chain carries TRBV2 and TRBJ2-1; 8 bases are shared with TRBD2. Trimming at V came to 4 bases and at J to 7 bases, leaving 9 bases not matched to a gene. This CDR3 spans 15 amino acids. Germline CDR1 and CDR2: SNHLY and FYNNEI.

This clone was seen more than once but under ten times. CDR3 nucleotide sequence: TGCAGTGCTATCGGGATGAATCGCCAGCATTTT. It specifies CSAIGMNRQHF. V is TRBV20-1 and J is TRBJ1-5; D gene uncertain. Germline V CDR1 and CDR2: DFQATT, SNEGSKA (reference sequence). V was shortened by 4 bases and J by 12 bases, with 13 bases between the two germline ends. The CDR3 is 11 residues long.

The chain employs TRBV28 and TRBJ1-5, with D possibly being TRBD1 (6 bases). The CDR3 is made up of 15 amino acids. Trimming removed 9 bases from V and 1 base from J, with 16 bases in between. Germline CDR1 is MDHEN and CDR2 is SYDVKM. This CDR3 is CASSKPQGSNQPQHF. Written as DNA, the CDR3 is TGTGCCAGTTCAAAACCACAGGGCAGCAATCAGCCCCAGCATTTT. The full variable domain, with the rest looked up from reference TRBV28 and TRBJ1-5, is DVKVTQSSRYLVKRTGEKVFLECVQDMDHENMFWYRQDPGLGLRLIYFSYDVKMKEKGDIPEGYSVSREKKERFSLILESASTNQTSMYLCASSKPQGSNQPQHFGDGTRLSIL.

This clone was recorded once. V and J are TRBV3-1 (or the pseudogene TRBV3-2) and TRBJ1-5; unclear D gene. The CDR3 has 12 residues. Trimming stripped 4 bases from V and 5 bases from J, with 6 bases between. CDR1 and CDR2 (germline): LGHDT, YNNKEL (reference sequence). CDR3 region: CASSLGDQPQHF. The CDR3 coding sequence is TGTGCCAGCAGCCTAGGAGATCAGCCCCAGCATTTT.

The chain employs TRBV28 and TRBJ1-4; 10 bases are a match to TRBD1. V lost 5 bases to trimming and J lost 8 bases; unmatched junction nucleotides: 11. The CDR3 covers 16 residues. CDR1 and CDR2 from the germline V gene are MDHEN and SYDVKM. The CDR3 coding sequence is TGTGCCAGCAGTAAAGACAGGGGGCGACGAGGCGAAAAACTGTTTTTT. Its protein product is CASSKDRGRRGEKLFF.

J is TRBJ1-5 and V is TRBV7-8; 7 positions agree with TRBD1. CDR1 SGHVS and CDR2 FQNEAQ come from the germline V gene. The CDR3 extends over 17 amino acids. Trimming cost V 2 bases and J 3 bases; bases outside gene matches: 10. The CDR3 region is CASSLSPDRHVNQPQHF. CDR3 bases: TGTGCCAGCAGCTTATCGCCGGACAGGCACGTCAATCAGCCCCAGCATTTT.

The chain's CDR3 is CASSSGTTKPQHF. The CDR3 DNA sequence: TGTGCCAGCAGCTCCGGGACTACCAAGCCCCAGCATTTT. This chain uses TRBV6-6 with TRBJ1-5, with D possibly matching TRBD1 (5 bases). V lost 6 bases and J lost 8, with 14 bases in between. This CDR3 is 13 amino acids long. Germline V CDR1 and CDR2: MNHNY, SVGAGI (reference sequence).

The rearrangement uses TRBV6-1 and TRBJ2-7, with 7 positions matching TRBD2. The CDR3 has 16 residues. The germline V gene has CDR1 MNHNS and CDR2 SASEGT. V was clipped by 4 bases and J by 0 bases; unmatched bases: 9. In DNA form, the CDR3 reads TGTGCCAGCAGTGTTCTGCAGGGAGGGTTCTCCTACGAGCAGTACTTC. Amino acid sequence: CASSVLQGGFSYEQYF.

This chain joins TRBV28 and TRBJ2-7; the match to TRBD1 covers 8 bases. Germline lookup yields CDR1 MDHEN and CDR2 SYDVKM. V lost 10 bases to trimming and J lost 3 bases; unmatched junction nucleotides: 8. The CDR3 contains 13 residues. The CDR3: CATMTGDYYEQYF. CDR3 DNA: TGTGCCACCATGACAGGGGATTACTACGAGCAGTACTTC.

This clone came up many times. Here the CDR3 reads CASSLGAGGNQPQHF. CDR3 bases: TGCGCCAGCAGCTTGGGGGCAGGGGGGAATCAGCCCCAGCATTTT. The rearrangement links TRBV5-1 to TRBJ1-5; 7 bases fit TRBD1. There are 15 residues in the CDR3. In germline, CDR1 is SGHRS, CDR2 YFSETQ. With V trimmed by 0 bases and J by 4 bases, 4 bases remained unmatched.

This clone has more than one count but fewer than ten. The chain has TRBV6-4 and TRBJ2-2; TRBD2 matches at 8 bases. Trimming removed 5 bases from V and 0 bases from J; junction bases left unmatched: 5. Germline CDR1 reads MRHNA; CDR2 reads SNTAGT. The CDR3 contains 16 residues. The DNA of the CDR3 is TGTGCCAGCAGTCCTCAGGGACTAGCGAACACCGGGGAGCTGTTTTTT. The encoded protein is CASSPQGLANTGELFF.

This clone was observed a handful of times. This chain joins TRBV12-3 or TRBV12-4 and TRBJ1-2; D unresolved. Trimming took off 3 bases at V and 7 bases at J, with 9 bases between the two ends. The CDR3 is 12 amino acids. The CDR3 region has the DNA TGTGCCAGCAGTTTTCGAGGAAGTGGCTACACCTTC. It is translated as CASSFRGSGYTF.

The V gene is TRBV2, the J gene TRBJ1-2; 7 bases are shared with TRBD1. V was clipped by 6 bases and J by 3 bases; unmatched bases: 7. CDR1 SNHLY and CDR2 FYNNEI come from the germline V gene. The CDR3 is made up of 14 amino acids. This CDR3 reads CASRGTAGDYGYTF. As DNA, the CDR3 is TGTGCCAGCAGGGGGACAGCGGGTGACTATGGCTACACCTTC.

CDR3 bases: TGTGCCAGCAGTGAAGCGCTTCGGGCCCTAGCCCCAGATACGCAGTATTTT. Translation gives CASSEALRALAPDTQYF. V and J are TRBV6-1 and TRBJ2-3, with D perhaps matching TRBD2 (5 bases). V was pared by 0 bases and J by 4 bases, with 17 bases between. Germline CDR1 is MNHNS and CDR2 is SASEGT. The CDR3 covers 17 residues.

This rearrangement joins TRBV27 to TRBJ1-6, with D possibly TRBD1 on 6 matching bases. CDR3 length: 17 amino acids. Germline assignment: CDR1 MNHEY and CDR2 SMNVEV (reference sequence). Trimming stripped 5 bases from V and 0 bases from J, with 14 bases between. The CDR3, as DNA: TGTGCCAGCAGTACAGGGATAACAAGCTCCTATAATTCACCCCTCCACTTT. It translates to CASSTGITSSYNSPLHF.

This clone was recorded a few times. This chain links TRBV25-1 with TRBJ2-3, with TRBD1 as a possible D gene (6 bases). The germline V gene has CDR1 MGHDK and CDR2 SYGVNS. With 3 bases removed from V and 0 bases from J, the gap between germline ends came to 13 bases. This CDR3 has 16 residues. The CDR3 protein is CASSDGQHSSTDTQYF. Here the CDR3 DNA reads TGTGCCAGCAGTGACGGACAGCACTCTAGCACAGATACGCAGTATTTT.

The CDR3 is CATSGQGAGHSGNTIYF. In DNA, the CDR3 is TGTGCCACCAGCGGACAGGGGGCCGGCCACTCTGGAAACACCATATATTTT. The V call is TRBV15, the J call TRBJ1-3; 11 positions match TRBD1. The trim removed 5 bases at V and 0 bases at J, leaving 6 bases unmatched. CDR3 size: 17 residues. Germline CDR1 LNHNV, CDR2 YYDKDF (reference sequence).

The genes are TRBV6-5 and TRBJ1-5, with 10 bases matching TRBD1. V gave up 10 bases and J gave up 6 bases; unmatched junction bases: 9. This CDR3 region has 14 residues. The germline CDR1 and CDR2 sequences are MNHEY and SVGAGI. The DNA for the CDR3 is TGTGCCACCAAGCGGGACAGGGGTCCTCAGCCCCAGCATTTT. Translating gives CATKRDRGPQPQHF.

The CDR3 here is CASSLVQFTNTEAFF. The CDR3 DNA follows: TGTGCCAGCAGCTTAGTGCAGTTTACGAACACTGAAGCTTTCTTT. V and J are TRBV7-8 and TRBJ1-1; D is undetermined. The germline CDR1 and CDR2 sequences are SGHVS and FQNEAQ. The ends were cut back, 1 base at V and 1 base at J, with 10 bases in the middle. This CDR3 is built from 15 residues. Based on the CDR3 plus reference TRBV7-8 and TRBJ1-1, the full variable domain is GAGVSQSPRYKVAKRGQDVALRCDPISGHVSLFWYQQALGQGPEFLTYFQNEAQLDKSGLPSDRFFAERPEGSVSTLKIQRTQQEDSAVYLCASSLVQFTNTEAFFGQGTRLTVV.